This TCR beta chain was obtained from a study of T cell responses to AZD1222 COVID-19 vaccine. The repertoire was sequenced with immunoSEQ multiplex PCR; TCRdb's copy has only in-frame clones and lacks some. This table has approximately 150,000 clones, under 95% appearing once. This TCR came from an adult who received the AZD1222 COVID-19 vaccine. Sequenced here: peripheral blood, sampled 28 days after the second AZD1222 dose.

CDR3 amino acids: CASSLRVGTEAFF. CDR3 DNA sequence: TGTGCCAGCAGCTTGAGGGTGGGAACTGAAGCTTTCTTT. The chain links TRBV7-8 to TRBJ1-1, with D unresolved. The CDR3 consists of 13 residues. V lost 3 bases and J 5 bases, leaving 10 bases between the germline ends. The germline gives CDR1 SGHVS, CDR2 FQNEAQ.